This T cell receptor (beta chain) came from a study of CD8 T cells in ankylosing spondylitis. Scientists made TCR beta libraries using quantitative 5'-RACE with molecular barcodes. Via MiXCR, TCRdb re-called the 5' RACE reads, giving one row per CDR3 protein. There are 250,000 to 300,000 distinct CDR3 sequences in the sample; about 19% occur only once, and roughly 7.4% lies in the top ten. Germline loops: CDR1 SGHDN, CDR2 FVKESK. This CDR3 comprises 14 residues. The trim removed 4 bases at V and 11 bases at J, leaving 11 bases unmatched. Input material: blood, either unsorted or a sorted T cell fraction (not recorded which). The chain carries TRBV14 and TRBJ2-3; 8 bases fit TRBD2. This TCR was sampled from a male donor with ankylosing spondylitis or in good health (not recorded which). This CDR3 is CASSLDREGTKQYF. DNA for the CDR3: TGTGCCAGCAGCCTGGACCGGGAGGGCACGAAGCAGTATTTT.